Listed here are 30 T cell receptor beta chains from one sample, sequenced in a study of T cell responses to AZD1222 COVID-19 vaccine (dated by TCRdb to about 2021). The time point label on this specimen signifies: about 28 days (+/-7) after the second vaccine dose. Library prep was done by the immunoSEQ multiplex PCR assay. The source is immuneACCESS, and TCRdb retained only in-frame sequences with V and J called. Part of the clones is not carried over; for the studies checked, unresolved V genes explain less than half of this, and the remainder is unexplained. Recorded for this sample are about 140,000 clones; approximately 90% of them occurred a single time. The ten largest clones represent about 3% of the sample. Sequencing used peripheral blood, obtained 28 days after the second AZD1222 dose. Source of these receptors: an adult who received the AZD1222 COVID-19 vaccine.

The chain couples TRBV5-1 to TRBJ1-2; TRBD1 is a possible D gene (5 bases). V lost 4 bases and J lost 6, with 16 bases in between. CDR1 is SGHRS, CDR2 YFSETQ, per germline. CDR3 size: 14 residues. CDR3 loop: CASSRPNQGDGYTF. CDR3 DNA sequence: TGCGCCAGCAGCCGACCTAACCAGGGAGATGGCTACACCTTC.

V is TRBV6-5 and J is TRBJ2-7, with 7 bases identical to TRBD1. J gave up 5 bases and V 6 bases, and 7 bases lay outside the gene matches. This CDR3 has 13 amino acids. From germline, CDR1 is MNHEY and CDR2 SVGAGI. CDR3 nucleotides: TGTGCCAGCAGACTCGACAGGGCTAACGAGCAGTACTTC. This encodes CASRLDRANEQYF.

The J gene is TRBJ2-2, the V gene TRBV3-1 (or the pseudogene TRBV3-2), with D unresolved. Trimming left V 5 bases short and J 6 bases short, with 10 bases between. This CDR3 has 13 residues. Germline loops: CDR1 LGHDT, CDR2 YNNKEL (reference sequence). Here the CDR3 DNA reads TGTGCCAGCAGCAAAGGGCGTTCCGGGGAGCTGTTTTTT. Protein product: CASSKGRSGELFF.

Only one count was recorded for this clone. The chain combines TRBV4-1 with TRBJ1-2; D gene ambiguous. CDR3 length: 15 residues. Trimming stripped 8 bases from V and 0 bases from J, with 16 bases between. Per germline, CDR1 MGHRA and CDR2 YSYEKL. The CDR3: CASANSRDSNYGYTF. The CDR3 DNA is TGCGCCAGCGCTAACTCTCGTGATTCTAACTATGGCTACACCTTC.

The rearrangement joins TRBV18 to TRBJ2-2; unclear D gene. The CDR3 sequence is 15 residues long. V lost 1 base, J lost 2 bases, and 8 bases lay in between. Germline V gene sequence: CDR1 KGHSH, CDR2 LQKENI. The CDR3 spells CASSPLPRNTGELFF. As DNA, the CDR3 is TGTGCCAGCTCACCACTTCCTAGAAACACCGGGGAGCTGTTTTTT.

The genes are TRBV28 and TRBJ1-2; tentatively, D is TRBD1 (6 bases). CDR3 length: 13 residues. The V and J ends lost 5 bases and 4 bases respectively, with 11 bases between them. Germline V gene data show CDR1 as MDHEN and CDR2 as SYDVKM. CDR3 sequence reads: CASSNTGFYGYTF. The CDR3 DNA follows: TGTGCCAGCAGTAATACAGGGTTCTATGGCTACACCTTC.

The chain carries TRBV29-1 and TRBJ1-2; TRBD1 agrees at 7 bases. Per the germline V gene, CDR1 is SQVTM and CDR2 is ANQGSEA. V was clipped by 5 bases and J by 8 bases; unmatched bases: 14. The CDR3 length is 14 residues. DNA of the CDR3: TGCAGCGTTCAGAAAGGACAGGCCGGAAGCGGCTACACCTTC. Translated, it gives CSVQKGQAGSGYTF.

This clone was counted a few times. The chain has TRBV11-3 and TRBJ1-1; D is unclear. In germline, CDR1 is SGHNT, CDR2 YENEEA. The CDR3 spans 13 residues. V shed 3 bases and J shed 4 bases, with 9 bases lying between them. The CDR3, as DNA: TGTGCCAGCAGCTTTCAGTGGCGCACTGAAGCTTTCTTT. Translation: CASSFQWRTEAFF.

In regard to this clone: Additional DNA sequences in this sample encode the identical CDR3. The chain links TRBV28 to TRBJ2-5, with D unclear. Germline-derived CDR1 and CDR2 are MDHEN and SYDVKM. This CDR3 contains 10 residues. Trimming took 6 bases from V and 1 from J, leaving 0 bases between them. For the CDR3, the DNA is TGTGCCAGCAGCCAAGAGACCCAGTACTTC. Protein product: CASSQETQYF.

The V call is TRBV10-2, the J call TRBJ2-3; 9 bases are shared with TRBD2. The V segment lost 7 bases and the J segment 6 bases; nucleotides outside the gene matches: 11. Germline V CDR1 and CDR2: WSHSY, SAAADI. The CDR3 extends over 15 amino acids. The CDR3 region is CASTLRVAGEDTQYF. The CDR3 nucleotides read TGCGCCAGCACCCTCAGGGTAGCGGGGGAGGATACGCAGTATTTT.

The V and J genes are TRBV24-1 and TRBJ2-3; D is possibly TRBD1 (6 bases). The CDR3 covers 15 residues. Germline V gene sequence: CDR1 KGHDR, CDR2 SFDVKD. V shed 0 bases and J shed 2 bases, with 8 bases lying between them. CDR3 sequence: CATSDLGGPTDTQYF. CDR3 sequence (DNA): TGTGCCACCAGTGATTTGGGGGGCCCCACAGATACGCAGTATTTT.

V is TRBV6-5 and J is TRBJ2-1; D gene uncertain. Trimming shortened V by 2 bases and J by 3 bases, and 8 bases separated the two germline ends. Germline lookup yields CDR1 MNHEY and CDR2 SVGAGI. This CDR3 spans 14 amino acids. The chain's CDR3 is CASSYDSYYNEQFF. The CDR3 DNA reads as TGTGCCAGCAGTTACGATTCTTACTACAATGAGCAGTTCTTC.

This sequence joins TRBV10-3 and TRBJ1-4, with D unclear. Germline CDR1 ENHRY, CDR2 SYGVKD. V lost 6 bases to trimming and J lost 3 bases, with 8 bases between them. The CDR3 covers 13 residues. CDR3 sequence reads: CAIRGIANEKLFF. The CDR3 DNA reads as TGTGCCATCAGGGGGATAGCTAATGAAAAACTGTTTTTT.

Regarding this clone: Other DNA sequences in the same sample also yield this CDR3. The V call is TRBV27, the J call TRBJ2-7; possible D gene TRBD1, 6 bases. The CDR3 length is 13 residues. The V gene lost 2 bases and the J gene lost 4 bases, with 9 bases spanning the gap. Germline lookup yields CDR1 MNHEY and CDR2 SMNVEV (reference sequence). This CDR3 is CASSLNRVYEQYF. Written as DNA, the CDR3 is TGTGCCAGCAGTTTAAACAGGGTGTACGAGCAGTACTTC.

The gene calls are TRBV5-6 and TRBJ1-2; 7 nucleotides align to TRBD1. The germline V gene has CDR1 SGHDT and CDR2 YYEEEE. CDR3 length equals 15 residues. V was pared by 2 bases and J by 2 bases, with 6 bases of the junction left unmatched. The CDR3 DNA is TGTGCCAGCAGCTTCCTGGACAGGATGAACTATGGCTACACCTTC. It is translated as CASSFLDRMNYGYTF.

CDR3 in DNA: TGTGCCAGCAGCGTAGCTAGTCAAATTGGGGCAGGGGAGCTGTTTTTT. It specifies CASSVASQIGAGELFF. The chain links TRBV9 to TRBJ2-2; possibly TRBD1 for D (5 bases). CDR1 and CDR2 from the germline V gene are SGDLS and YYNGEE. Trimming took off 0 bases at V and 8 bases at J, with 17 bases between the two ends. This CDR3 comprises 16 residues.

V gene TRBV19 combines with J gene TRBJ2-7, with D unclear. The V end lost 8 bases, the J end lost 3 bases, and 5 bases lay between the germline ends. Germline values: CDR1 LNHDA, CDR2 SQIVND (reference sequence). The CDR3 totals 10 residues. The CDR3 sequence: CASGYYEQYF. The CDR3 coding sequence is TGTGCCAGTGGGTACTACGAGCAGTACTTC.

The gene calls are TRBV24-1 and TRBJ1-2; D uncertain. Trimming pared 12 bases from V and 8 bases from J, leaving 18 bases between. The CDR3 covers 12 residues. Germline V gene lookup returns CDR1 KGHDR and CDR2 SFDVKD. CDR3 in DNA: TGTGCCGCCGAGGGTGAGGTTGGCGGCTACACCTTC. It encodes CAAEGEVGGYTF.

The chain employs TRBV10-3 and TRBJ2-1; the D is unclear. The CDR3 consists of 14 residues. Germline V gives CDR1 ENHRY, CDR2 SYGVKD. Trimming left V 7 bases short and J 0 bases short, with 10 bases between. In DNA, the CDR3 is TGTGCCATCACGGACGGAAGCTCCTACAATGAGCAGTTCTTC. It yields the protein CAITDGSSYNEQFF.

This rearrangement joins TRBV19 to TRBJ2-6; 7 bases map to TRBD2. The germline gives CDR1 LNHDA, CDR2 SQIVND (reference sequence). Germline trimming cut 1 base from V and 5 bases from J; bases unmatched to any gene: 2. The CDR3 has 15 amino acids. The CDR3, as DNA: TGTGCCAGTAGTATAGCGGGGGGTCGGGCCAACGTCCTGACTTTC. Its protein is CASSIAGGRANVLTF.

The rearrangement uses TRBV28 and TRBJ2-6, with 7 bases identical to TRBD1. Trimming removed 5 bases from V and 1 base from J; junction bases left unmatched: 8. The CDR3 is 17 residues long. Germline V gene data show CDR1 as MDHEN and CDR2 as SYDVKM. The CDR3 nucleotides are TGTGCCAGCAGTGAAGGGACAGAATTTTCTGGGGCCAACGTCCTGACTTTC. This codes for CASSEGTEFSGANVLTF.

V gene TRBV5-5 combines with J gene TRBJ1-3; 7 nucleotides align to TRBD1. Germline trimming cut 1 base from V and 0 bases from J; bases unmatched to any gene: 7. CDR1 SGHKS and CDR2 YYEKEE come from the germline V gene (reference sequence). The CDR3 runs to 17 residues. The CDR3: CASSLSRDRLSGNTIYF. In DNA form, the CDR3 reads TGTGCCAGCAGCTTGTCCCGGGACAGACTCTCTGGAAACACCATATATTTT.

The genes are TRBV7-9 and TRBJ2-2; D not resolved. Germline CDR1 reads SEHNR; CDR2 reads FQNEAQ (reference sequence). Trimming shortened V by 2 bases and J by 6 bases, and 4 bases separated the two germline ends. The CDR3 sequence is 12 residues long. In DNA form, the CDR3 reads TGTGCCAGCAGCTTAAACGCCGGGGAGCTGTTTTTT. Residues: CASSLNAGELFF. The full variable domain, rest sourced from reference TRBV7-9 and TRBJ2-2, is DTGVSQNPRHKITKRGQNVTFRCDPISEHNRLYWYRQTLGQGPEFLTYFQNEAQLEKSRLLSDRFSAERPKGSFSTLEIQRTEQGDSAMYLCASSLNAGELFFGEGSRLTVL.

J is TRBJ2-1 and V is TRBV18; 11 bases match TRBD2. The CDR3 runs to 14 residues. The V segment lost 5 bases and the J segment 6 bases; nucleotides outside the gene matches: 3. CDR1 is KGHSH, CDR2 LQKENI, per germline. CDR3 in amino acids: CASSVLAGVNEQFF. The DNA of the CDR3 is TGTGCCAGCTCAGTACTAGCGGGAGTCAATGAGCAGTTCTTC.

The chain recombines TRBV20-1 with TRBJ2-5; 11 positions agree with TRBD2. The germline gives CDR1 DFQATT, CDR2 SNEGSKA (reference sequence). V lost 3 bases to trimming and J lost 5 bases; unmatched junction nucleotides: 17. This CDR3 has 18 residues. The CDR3 sequence is CSASTPRWVAGGPETQYF. DNA of the CDR3: TGCAGTGCTAGTACCCCCCGATGGGTAGCGGGAGGGCCGGAGACCCAGTACTTC.

The CDR3 nucleotides are TGTGCCATCAGGCCTGGGACTAGCGGGACCGATGAGCAGTTCTTC. It yields the protein CAIRPGTSGTDEQFF. The rearrangement uses TRBV10-3 and TRBJ2-1; 13 bases are a match to TRBD2. Germline V gene lookup returns CDR1 ENHRY and CDR2 SYGVKD. The CDR3 totals 15 residues. The V and J ends lost 6 bases and 8 bases, in that order; junction bases with no gene match: 7.

The chain uses TRBV7-2 and TRBJ2-5; D might be TRBD1 (5 bases). Trimming shortened V by 4 bases and J by 7 bases, and 13 bases separated the two germline ends. In germline, CDR1 is SGHTA, CDR2 FQGNSA. CDR3 length: 13 residues. The CDR3 loop is CASSSTDPGTQYF. The CDR3 nucleotides read TGTGCCAGCAGCTCGACAGATCCGGGGACCCAGTACTTC.

The V call is TRBV6-6, the J call TRBJ1-3; D unclear. Trimming cost V 2 bases and J 0 bases, with 8 bases left between them. CDR3 size: 15 residues. Germline loops: CDR1 MNHNY, CDR2 SVGAGI (reference sequence). DNA for the CDR3: TGTGCCAGCAGTTACGACGGAAGCTCTGGAAACACCATATATTTT. The encoded protein is CASSYDGSSGNTIYF.

V usage is TRBV7-2 and J usage is TRBJ1-5, with 7 bases aligning to TRBD1. The CDR3 contains 15 residues. CDR1 is SGHTA, CDR2 FQGNSA, per germline. The J segment lost 5 bases and the V segment lost 3 bases, leaving 7 bases of the junction unmatched. The CDR3 region is CASSFFTGAHQPQHF. The CDR3, as DNA: TGTGCCAGCAGCTTCTTTACAGGGGCACATCAGCCCCAGCATTTT.

The chain combines TRBV6-6 with TRBJ2-7; no definite D call. From germline, CDR1 is MNHNY and CDR2 SVGAGI (reference sequence). The CDR3 spans 14 residues. V gave up 2 bases and J gave up 0 bases, with 8 bases separating them. CDR3 DNA sequence: TGTGCCAGCAGTTACCTAGTGAGCTCCTACGAGCAGTACTTC. Encoded protein: CASSYLVSSYEQYF.